Each of the 27 T cell receptor beta chains below was sequenced from the same sample in a study of molecular identifiers for immune sequencing clone quantification. Using its own MiXCR run on the PCR reads, TCRdb lists one record per CDR3 protein. The data contain fewer than 75,000 distinct CDR3 sequences, 15% to 20% of them seen just once; the ten biggest clones take up 1.4% to 1.5%. Sequencing was performed on naive CD8+ T cells from blood, with Jurkat cell RNA spiked in. The subset: FACS-sorted CD8+CD4-CCR7+CD45RA+ naive T cells. These receptors all stem from a human donor in good health. Some libraries in this study had Jurkat cell RNA spiked in.

This clonotype came up many times. The V and J genes are TRBV7-9 and TRBJ2-3; D remains ambiguous. Trimming took off 0 bases at V and 6 bases at J, with 4 bases between the two ends. Germline V CDR1 and CDR2: SEHNR, FQNEAQ (reference sequence). The CDR3 contains 12 residues. The CDR3 sequence is CASSLAVDTQYF. The CDR3 DNA is TGTGCCAGCAGCTTAGCAGTGGATACGCAGTATTTT.

Regarding this clonotype: This sequence may be a read error, since a much larger clone differs from it by one base. Because the CDR3 is missing its conserved closing phenylalanine or tryptophan, this is likely a read error. The J gene is TRBJ1-2, the V gene TRBV29-1; 8 positions match TRBD1. Looked up from germline, CDR1 is SQVTM and CDR2 is ANQGSEA. This CDR3 is built from 13 residues. J was trimmed by 1 base and V by 7 bases; bases with no gene match: 5. CDR3 amino acids: CSGSGGDNYGYTL. The CDR3 nucleotides read TGCAGCGGTTCAGGGGGCGATAACTATGGCTACACCCTC.

About this clonotype itself: A read error may explain this, as a much larger clone is one base away. V and J are TRBV9 and TRBJ2-5; 8 bases align to TRBD2. The CDR3 contains 15 residues. V lost 0 bases to trimming and J lost 5 bases; unmatched junction nucleotides: 6. Per the germline V gene, CDR1 is SGDLS and CDR2 is YYNGEE. The CDR3 reads CASSVVGGAGETQYF. Written as DNA, the CDR3 is TGTGCCAGCAGCGTAGTCGGGGGGGCCGGGGAGACCCAGTACTTC.

This clonotype showed up many times. The chain combines TRBV11-3 with TRBJ2-1; 10 bases are shared with TRBD2. This CDR3 is built from 16 residues. The V segment lost 5 bases and the J segment 9 bases; nucleotides outside the gene matches: 13. Per the germline V gene, CDR1 is SGHNT and CDR2 is YENEEA. Here the CDR3 DNA reads TGTGCCAGCAGCACCCGCGGTAGCGGGAGGTCCAGTGAGCAGTTCTTC. It codes for CASSTRGSGRSSEQFF.

This clonotype has a count of ten or more. This chain links TRBV19 with TRBJ2-7; 8 positions match TRBD2. Germline V gives CDR1 LNHDA, CDR2 SQIVND (reference sequence). This CDR3 is 16 amino acids long. V dropped 0 bases and J dropped 2; count of bases not matched to a gene: 6. The CDR3 reads CASSIELAVKPYEQYF. The CDR3 DNA sequence: TGTGCCAGTAGTATAGAACTAGCGGTTAAGCCCTACGAGCAGTACTTC.

The chain combines TRBV6-6 with TRBJ2-1, with 12 bases that match TRBD2. The CDR3 is made up of 17 amino acids. Germline V CDR1 and CDR2: MNHNY, SVGAGI (reference sequence). The ends lost 2 bases at V and 7 bases at J; junction bases unmatched: 9. CDR3 nucleotides: TGTGCCAGCAGTTACGCTTTAGGGACTAGCGGGTTTAATGAGCAGTTCTTC. Amino acid sequence: CASSYALGTSGFNEQFF.

This clonotype was recorded many times. The rearrangement links TRBV29-1 to TRBJ2-1; D gene ambiguous. Per germline, CDR1 SQVTM and CDR2 ANQGSEA. This CDR3 is 14 amino acids long. V shed 6 bases and J shed 8 bases, with 20 bases lying between them. In DNA form, the CDR3 reads TGCAGCGTCAGAGACCCCAAGTTATCGGATGAGCAGTTCTTC. Its translation: CSVRDPKLSDEQFF.

This clonotype has only a few counts. A much larger clone differs from this one at a single base, so this may be a read error. The rearrangement uses TRBV12-3 or TRBV12-4 and TRBJ2-3; 8 bases line up with TRBD2. The CDR3 has 17 amino acids. In nucleotides, the CDR3 is TGTGCCAGCAGTTTAACGAGCGGGAGATCAGGCACAGATACGCCGTATTTT. Amino acid sequence: CASSLTSGRSGTDTPYF.

Notes on this clonotype: A read error may explain this, as a much larger clone is one base away. The chain carries TRBV13 and TRBJ2-1, with D possibly being TRBD2 (6 bases). This CDR3 contains 16 residues. CDR1 PRHDT and CDR2 FYEKMQ come from the germline V gene (reference sequence). The CDR3 is CAGSEAAGPGGNEQFF. As DNA, the CDR3 is TGTGCCGGCAGCGAGGCCGCGGGGCCCGGTGGCAATGAGCAGTTCTTC. The full variable domain, rest sourced from reference TRBV13 and TRBJ2-1, is AAGVIQSPRHLIKEKRETATLKCYPIPRHDTVYWYQQGPGQDPQFLISFYEKMQSDKGSIPDRFSAQQFSDYHSELNMSSLELGDSALYFCAGSEAAGPGGNEQFFGPGTRLTVL.

Many counts were recorded for this clonotype. The chain has TRBV29-1 and TRBJ2-1; 9 nucleotides align to TRBD1. The germline gives CDR1 SQVTM, CDR2 ANQGSEA. V shed 6 bases, J shed 3 bases, and the junction held 3 bases outside the gene matches. This CDR3 spans 13 amino acids. Here the CDR3 reads CSVGTGNYNEQFF. DNA of the CDR3: TGCAGCGTCGGGACAGGGAACTACAATGAGCAGTTCTTC.

This clonotype was observed at least ten times. This sequence joins TRBV28 and TRBJ1-4, with D unresolved. Trimming took 6 bases from V and 5 from J, leaving 13 bases between them. The germline gives CDR1 MDHEN, CDR2 SYDVKM. The CDR3 has 14 residues. CDR3 sequence (DNA): TGTGCCAGCAGACCCCTGGGAGAAAATGAAAAACTGTTTTTT. It yields the protein CASRPLGENEKLFF. Combining the CDR3 with reference TRBV28 and TRBJ1-4 gives the whole variable domain DVKVTQSSRYLVKRTGEKVFLECVQDMDHENMFWYRQDPGLGLRLIYFSYDVKMKEKGDIPEGYSVSREKKERFSLILESASTNQTSMYLCASRPLGENEKLFFGSGTQLSVL.

The chain recombines TRBV28 with TRBJ1-4; TRBD1 matches 7 bases. Germline V gives CDR1 MDHEN, CDR2 SYDVKM. The CDR3 length is 14 residues. Trimming removed 5 bases from V and 8 bases from J; junction bases left unmatched: 8. Here the CDR3 reads CASSIGTVSEKLFF. The CDR3 DNA follows: TGTGCCAGCAGTATAGGGACAGTGAGCGAAAAACTGTTTTTT.

This clonotype was found many times. V is TRBV6-1 and J is TRBJ2-1; TRBD2 agrees at 12 bases. CDR1 is MNHNS and CDR2 is SASEGT in the germline V gene. The V gene end was trimmed by 3 bases and the J gene end by 6 bases; junction bases not matched to a gene: 6. The CDR3 runs to 16 residues. The CDR3 loop reads CASSDWGTSGFNEQFF. The DNA for the CDR3 is TGTGCCAGCAGTGATTGGGGGACTAGCGGGTTCAATGAGCAGTTCTTC.

The V and J genes are TRBV30 and TRBJ2-7; D gene unclear. The CDR3 spans 12 residues. V lost 1 base and J 0 bases, leaving 4 bases between the germline ends. The V gene's germline CDR1 is GTSNPN and CDR2 SVGIG (reference sequence). CDR3 sequence (DNA): TGTGCCTGGAGTGGGGACTCCTACGAGCAGTACTTC. Its translation: CAWSGDSYEQYF.

About this clonotype: A junction boundary mismatches the germline segment, possibly from a read error. The chain employs TRBV12-3 or TRBV12-4 and TRBJ2-4, with a tentative D call TRBD2 (5 bases). The CDR3 totals 17 residues. The CDR3 bases are TGTGTCAGCAGTTTAACCGTATCGGATCTAGCCAAAAACGTTCAGTACTTC. This encodes CVSSLTVSDLAKNVQYF.

This clonotype was recorded many times. The chain is built from TRBV7-2 and TRBJ2-3; possible D gene TRBD2, 6 bases. CDR3 length: 16 residues. The V and J ends lost 5 bases and 1 base respectively, with 16 bases between them. Germline CDR1 is SGHTA and CDR2 is FQGNSA. The DNA for the CDR3 is TGTGCCAGCAGCCTCGGAGGCGGGAAAGGCACAGATACGCAGTATTTT. Its translation is CASSLGGGKGTDTQYF.

This clonotype was seen ten or more times. The chain is built from TRBV4-2 and TRBJ2-7; D perhaps matches TRBD2 (6 bases). The V end was cut by 0 bases, the J end by 1 base, with 13 bases between. Germline V gene lookup returns CDR1 LGHNA and CDR2 YNFKEQ. The CDR3 contains 16 residues. This chain's CDR3 is CASSQDPGSGSYEQYF. The CDR3 DNA sequence: TGTGCCAGCAGCCAAGACCCCGGGAGTGGGTCCTACGAGCAGTACTTC.

As concerns this clonotype: A read error is possible here, since a much larger clone lies one base away. The CDR3 reads CASSLFPSGAQETQYF. CDR3 DNA: TGTGCCAGCAGTTTATTTCCTAGCGGGGCTCAAGAGACCCAGTACTTC. The rearrangement uses TRBV27 and TRBJ2-5; 9 bases are shared with TRBD2. V lost 1 base, J lost 2 bases, and 5 bases stayed unmatched. This CDR3 is built from 16 residues. Looked up from germline, CDR1 is MNHEY and CDR2 is SMNVEV (reference sequence).

A note on this clonotype: This may be a read error: a much more frequent sequence differs by one nucleotide. The CDR3 loop reads CASGPRRAGATYEQYF. The DNA for the CDR3 is TGTGCCAGCGGTCCTAGACGGGCGGGAGCCACCTACGAGCAGTACTTC. The genes are TRBV27 and TRBJ2-7, with 7 bases matching TRBD2. This CDR3 is 16 amino acids long. J was trimmed by 2 bases and V by 8 bases; bases with no gene match: 15. Germline-derived CDR1 and CDR2 are MNHEY and SMNVEV (reference sequence).

In this sample, this clonotype turned up many times. The chain employs TRBV25-1 and TRBJ2-7; D ambiguous. V lost 8 bases and J lost 12, with 29 bases in between. The CDR3 consists of 15 residues. Germline CDR1 MGHDK, CDR2 SYGVNS. The chain's CDR3 is CASRDIGSTGPLWYF. CDR3 sequence (DNA): TGTGCCAGCCGCGACATTGGGTCGACGGGTCCGCTCTGGTACTTC.

In this sample, this clonotype turned up many times. This chain links TRBV11-2 with TRBJ2-7; D possibly corresponds to TRBD1 (5 bases). This CDR3 comprises 16 residues. CDR1 SGHAT and CDR2 FQNNGV come from the germline V gene. V lost 1 base and J 0 bases, leaving 13 bases between the germline ends. CDR3 residues: CASSLVQGWSSYEQYF. The CDR3 nucleotides read TGTGCCAGCAGCTTAGTCCAGGGATGGAGCTCCTACGAGCAGTACTTC.

The sample holds many counts of this clonotype. This rearrangement joins TRBV7-6 to TRBJ2-7; the D is unclear. This CDR3 has 14 amino acids. The V end lost 1 base, the J end lost 4 bases, and 11 bases lay between the germline ends. The germline CDR1 and CDR2 sequences are SGHVS and FNYEAQ. For the CDR3, the DNA is TGTGCCAGCAGCTTAGTCATAGGGATGTACGAGCAGTACTTC. Residues: CASSLVIGMYEQYF.

To note about this clonotype: A much bigger clone sits one base away, suggesting this may be a read error. The chain recombines TRBV7-9 with TRBJ2-7; 7 bases map to TRBD1. The CDR3 is 14 residues long. CDR1 and CDR2 (germline): SEHNR, FQNEAQ (reference sequence). The CDR3 reads CASSLWDSSYEQCF. CDR3 in DNA: TGTGCCAGCAGCTTGTGGGACAGTTCCTACGAGCAGTGCTTC.

The sample holds many counts of this clonotype. The chain recombines TRBV5-1 with TRBJ1-2; a possible D gene is TRBD1 (5 bases). Trimming left V 2 bases short and J 4 bases short, with 18 bases between. The germline CDR1 and CDR2 sequences are SGHRS and YFSETQ. The CDR3 covers 16 residues. The CDR3 loop reads CASSFNGQGKGYGYTF. The CDR3 DNA sequence: TGCGCCAGCAGCTTCAACGGGCAGGGCAAGGGCTATGGCTACACCTTC. Drawing the rest from reference TRBV5-1 and TRBJ1-2, the complete variable domain is KAGVTQTPRYLIKTRGQQVTLSCSPISGHRSVSWYQQTPGQGLQFLFEYFSETQRNKGNFPGRFSGRQFSNSRSEMNVSTLELGDSALYLCASSFNGQGKGYGYTFGSGTRLTVV.

This clonotype was picked up many times. The chain employs TRBV18 and TRBJ1-5; D not certain. V was clipped by 1 base and J by 9 bases, with 31 bases between them. The germline V gene encodes CDR1 KGHSH and CDR2 LQKENI. The CDR3 is made up of 20 amino acids. The CDR3 spells CASSPQALQPALGFFVPQHF. CDR3 DNA sequence: TGTGCCAGCTCACCACAAGCTCTACAGCCCGCTTTGGGTTTTTTCGTGCCCCAGCATTTT.

There are many counts of this clonotype. The rearrangement links TRBV29-1 to TRBJ1-5; 9 bases line up with TRBD1. Germline V lookup: CDR1 SQVTM, CDR2 ANQGSEA. The CDR3 loop spans 13 amino acids. J was trimmed by 6 bases and V by 5 bases; bases with no gene match: 5. The CDR3 region is CSVRQGEAQPQHF. The DNA for the CDR3 is TGCAGCGTTAGACAGGGGGAGGCTCAGCCCCAGCATTTT.

V is TRBV19 and J is TRBJ2-5, with TRBD1 matching over 7 bases. Germline lookup yields CDR1 LNHDA and CDR2 SQIVND (reference sequence). CDR3 size: 14 residues. Losses at the gene ends were 1 base for V and 5 bases for J; bases not matched to a gene: 4. The CDR3 region is CASSIGQGDETQYF. In nucleotides, the CDR3 is TGTGCCAGTAGTATAGGGCAGGGGGATGAGACCCAGTACTTC.